This T cell receptor beta chain was found in a study of OX40 agonist ivuxolimab in advanced cancers. Germline CDR1 is SGHNT and CDR2 is YYREEE (reference sequence). V lost 3 bases, J lost 4 bases, and 3 bases stayed unmatched. The CDR3 length is 14 residues. The data were produced by immunoSEQ multiplex PCR, yet TCRdb's version contains in-frame clones alone and is incomplete. The data contain about 79,000 clones, 75% to 95% of them singletons. The clonotype originates from an adult with an advanced solid tumor such as melanoma, head and neck, liver or kidney cancer. The input for sequencing was CD4+ or CD8+ T cells sorted from blood, taken in a trial of the OX40 agonist ivuxolimab. This sequence joins TRBV5-4 and TRBJ2-1, with 8 bases that match TRBD2. Written as DNA, the CDR3 is TGTGCCAGCAGCTCGGGACTAGATTACAATGAGCAGTTCTTC. The encoded protein is CASSSGLDYNEQFF.